These 3 T cell receptor beta chains originate from one sample sequenced in a study of cytomegalovirus exposure and HLA in healthy donors. The PCR was carried out with 60 Vbeta primers and 13 Jbeta primers. TCRdb's copy holds only in-frame clones and misses some; the assay was immunoSEQ multiplex PCR. The sample shows about 180,000 clones, almost 85% of them seen only once. The specimen sequenced was PBMCs. These receptors were obtained from a woman aged 45-65 years in good health and CMV-seronegative.

The chain joins TRBV7-9 to TRBJ1-2; D possibly corresponds to TRBD1 (5 bases). This CDR3 has 13 amino acids. The V end was cut by 3 bases, the J end by 4 bases, with 9 bases between. Germline V gene sequence: CDR1 SEHNR, CDR2 FQNEAQ (reference sequence). The CDR3 here is CASSFAGFYGYTF. The CDR3 DNA reads as TGTGCCAGCAGCTTTGCAGGGTTCTATGGCTACACCTTC.

This rearrangement joins TRBV2 to TRBJ2-3; D gene ambiguous. CDR1 and CDR2 from the germline V gene are SNHLY and FYNNEI. The CDR3 spans 12 residues. Trimming took 6 bases from V and 0 from J, leaving 4 bases between them. CDR3 in amino acids: CASSYSTDTQYF. CDR3 in DNA: TGTGCCAGCAGCTACAGCACAGATACGCAGTATTTT.

The rearrangement links TRBV4-2 to TRBJ2-3; 10 nucleotides match TRBD1. This CDR3 has 16 residues. The J segment lost 1 base and the V segment lost 2 bases, leaving 3 bases of the junction unmatched. Germline values: CDR1 LGHNA, CDR2 YNFKEQ. The CDR3 sequence is CASSQRGTGGTDTQYF. The CDR3 DNA follows: TGTGCCAGCAGCCAACGCGGGACAGGGGGCACAGATACGCAGTATTTT.